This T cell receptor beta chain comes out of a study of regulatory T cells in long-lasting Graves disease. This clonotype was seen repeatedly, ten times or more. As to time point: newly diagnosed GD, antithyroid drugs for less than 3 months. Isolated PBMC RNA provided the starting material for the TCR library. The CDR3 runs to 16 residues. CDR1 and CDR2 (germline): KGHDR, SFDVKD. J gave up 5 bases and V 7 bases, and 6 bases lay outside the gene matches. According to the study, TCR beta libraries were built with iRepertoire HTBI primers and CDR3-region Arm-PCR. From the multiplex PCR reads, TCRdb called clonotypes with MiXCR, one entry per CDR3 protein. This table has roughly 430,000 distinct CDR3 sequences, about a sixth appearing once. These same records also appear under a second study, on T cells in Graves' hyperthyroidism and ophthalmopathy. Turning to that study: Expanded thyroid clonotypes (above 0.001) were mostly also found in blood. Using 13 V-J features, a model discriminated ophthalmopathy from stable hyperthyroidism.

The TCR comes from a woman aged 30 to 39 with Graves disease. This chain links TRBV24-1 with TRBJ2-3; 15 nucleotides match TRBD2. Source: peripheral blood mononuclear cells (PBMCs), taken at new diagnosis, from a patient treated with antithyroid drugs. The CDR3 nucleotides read TGTGCCACCAGGGGGACTAGCGGGAGGAACCGAGATACGCAGTATTTT. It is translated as CATRGTSGRNRDTQYF.